These 22 T cell receptor beta chains share one sample of origin, sequenced in a study of blood T cell repertoires in COVID-19. TCRdb keeps only in-frame clones here, not all; method: immunoSEQ multiplex PCR. Here the sample spans more than 250,000 clones, approximately 85% being singletons. Sequencing was done on a sample of peripheral blood. All receptors come from a man aged 50-59 years with active or convalescent COVID-19.

The chain couples TRBV20-1 to TRBJ2-7; D may be TRBD2 (6 bases). The CDR3 has 11 amino acids. Germline values: CDR1 DFQATT, CDR2 SNEGSKA (reference sequence). V was cut by 5 bases and J by 6 bases, with 11 bases left in between. The CDR3 loop reads CSAVTSREQYF. In nucleotides, the CDR3 is TGCAGTGCTGTGACTAGTCGCGAGCAGTACTTC.

The sample holds one count of this clone. The rearrangement links TRBV6-5 to TRBJ2-1; TRBD2 might be the D (6 bases). The CDR3 spans 13 residues. V was trimmed by 9 bases and J by 10 bases, leaving 19 bases between them. CDR1 and CDR2 from the germline V gene are MNHEY and SVGAGI. CDR3 loop: CASSMTGVKEQFF. For the CDR3, the DNA is TGTGCCAGTTCCATGACGGGAGTGAAAGAGCAGTTCTTC.

This clone was counted only a few times. This rearrangement joins TRBV7-2 to TRBJ1-4; a weak D match, TRBD1 (5 bases). Per the germline V gene, CDR1 is SGHTA and CDR2 is FQGNSA. CDR3 length: 15 amino acids. Trimming stripped 1 base from V and 2 bases from J, with 8 bases between. In DNA, the CDR3 is TGTGCCAGCAGCTTAGTAGGGGCGACTAATGAAAAACTGTTTTTT. Its translation: CASSLVGATNEKLFF.

This chain links TRBV19 with TRBJ2-3, with TRBD2 identical over 7 bases. The CDR3 contains 17 residues. V gave up 5 bases and J gave up 4 bases; unmatched junction bases: 15. The germline V gene has CDR1 LNHDA and CDR2 SQIVND (reference sequence). The CDR3 protein is CASSPLRTRVISDTQYF. In DNA, the CDR3 is TGTGCCAGTAGTCCCCTAAGGACTAGGGTTATCTCAGATACGCAGTATTTT.

This chain links TRBV19 with TRBJ1-2, with 7 nucleotides matching TRBD1. The CDR3 sequence is 14 residues long. Trimming took 2 bases from V and 4 from J; bases not matched to a gene: 4. CDR1 and CDR2 from the germline V gene are LNHDA and SQIVND (reference sequence). The CDR3 DNA reads TGTGCCAGTAGTATAACGGCAGGGGGCTATGGCTACACCTTC. Translation: CASSITAGGYGYTF. Variable domain in full (rest from reference TRBV19 and TRBJ1-2): DGGITQSPKYLFRKEGQNVTLSCEQNLNHDAMYWYRQDPGQGLRLIYYSQIVNDFQKGDIAEGYSVSREKKESFPLTVTSAQKNPTAFYLCASSITAGGYGYTFGSGTRLTVV.

The chain employs TRBV3-1 (or the pseudogene TRBV3-2) and TRBJ1-2; perhaps TRBD1 as D (6 bases). The CDR3 is 14 amino acids. Germline CDR1 is LGHDT and CDR2 is YNNKEL (reference sequence). V lost 4 bases and J lost 7, with 16 bases in between. DNA of the CDR3: TGTGCCAGCAGCCGACGGGCGGACAGCTCTGGCTACACCTTC. Translating it yields CASSRRADSSGYTF.

The V gene is TRBV19, the J gene TRBJ1-2, with D perhaps TRBD1 (5 bases). In germline, CDR1 is LNHDA, CDR2 SQIVND (reference sequence). CDR3 length: 14 residues. The ends were cut back, 6 bases at V and 5 bases at J, with 16 bases in the middle. The CDR3 loop is CASSQTSTVYGYTF. CDR3 nucleotides: TGTGCCAGTAGCCAAACCTCGACAGTGTATGGCTACACCTTC.

This chain connects TRBV10-3 to TRBJ2-2; D gene uncertain. The CDR3 sequence is 14 residues long. Germline lookup yields CDR1 ENHRY and CDR2 SYGVKD. V was shortened by 2 bases and J by 6 bases, with 10 bases between the two germline ends. CDR3 coding DNA: TGTGCCATCAGTGAGGACTCTTACCCCGGGGAGCTGTTTTTT. Its protein product is CAISEDSYPGELFF.

The genes are TRBV10-3 and TRBJ2-2, with TRBD1 matching over 12 bases. The germline V gene has CDR1 ENHRY and CDR2 SYGVKD. Germline trimming cut 6 bases from V and 7 bases from J; bases unmatched to any gene: 6. The CDR3 runs 15 residues. The CDR3, as DNA: TGTGCCATCAGCGGGACAGGGGGCGCGGGCGGGGAGCTGTTTTTT. Protein product: CAISGTGGAGGELFF.

This rearrangement joins TRBV6-5 to TRBJ2-7; 7 bases line up with TRBD2. Germline assignment: CDR1 MNHEY and CDR2 SVGAGI. This CDR3 contains 16 residues. With V trimmed by 0 bases and J by 2 bases, 7 bases remained unmatched. The DNA for the CDR3 is TGTGCCAGCAGTTACTCAGTCGGACTAGGAACCTACGAGCAGTACTTC. Translating it yields CASSYSVGLGTYEQYF.

J is TRBJ1-4 and V is TRBV2, with D possibly TRBD1 on 5 matching bases. CDR1 is SNHLY, CDR2 FYNNEI, per germline. Deletions cut 3 bases from V and 10 bases from J, with 18 bases between. This CDR3 has 15 amino acids. DNA for the CDR3: TGTGCCAGCAGTGACCGGGGGGTAACCAGCGGAAAACTGTTTTTT. This codes for CASSDRGVTSGKLFF.

The chain joins TRBV11-1 to TRBJ2-5, with unresolved D. Germline lookup yields CDR1 SGHAT and CDR2 FQDESV (reference sequence). This CDR3 has 13 residues. V gave up 5 bases and J gave up 10 bases, with 17 bases separating them. DNA of the CDR3: TGTGCCAGCAGCCCCACGGTTGGAGCTCGCCAGTACTTC. Its protein product is CASSPTVGARQYF.

V usage is TRBV2 and J usage is TRBJ2-3; 13 bases align to TRBD2. V lost 6 bases, J lost 2 bases, and 8 bases stayed unmatched. The length of the CDR3 is 17 residues. The germline V gene has CDR1 SNHLY and CDR2 FYNNEI. CDR3 DNA: TGTGCCAGCAGATCCCTCGGACTAGCGGGGGACACAGATACGCAGTATTTT. It encodes CASRSLGLAGDTDTQYF.

The sample holds a few counts of this clone. V is TRBV5-8 and J is TRBJ1-2; 7 nucleotides agree with TRBD1. V lost 6 bases and J lost 4; bases outside the gene matches: 12. This CDR3 comprises 15 residues. From germline, CDR1 is SGHTS and CDR2 YDEGEE. As DNA, the CDR3 is TGTGCCAGCAAGGGCGGGACAGCGAGAACCTATGGCTACACCTTC. Translating it yields CASKGGTARTYGYTF.

This clone came up a few times. Other DNA sequences of this sample code for an identical CDR3. The chain joins TRBV5-5 to TRBJ2-5, with TRBD1 identical over 10 bases. V lost 2 bases, J lost 10 bases, and 8 bases stayed unmatched. The length of the CDR3 is 14 residues. Germline assignment: CDR1 SGHKS and CDR2 YYEKEE (reference sequence). The CDR3: CASSFPSTGGVQYF. The CDR3 nucleotides read TGTGCCAGCAGCTTTCCCTCGACAGGGGGCGTCCAGTACTTC.

This rearrangement joins TRBV9 to TRBJ2-1; D may be TRBD2 (6 bases). This CDR3 region has 16 residues. The germline V gene has CDR1 SGDLS and CDR2 YYNGEE. Trimming shortened V by 1 base and J by 2 bases, and 13 bases separated the two germline ends. CDR3 in DNA: TGTGCCAGCAGCGTAAACTGGGACTCAACCTACAATGAGCAGTTCTTC. Translation gives CASSVNWDSTYNEQFF. The full variable domain, its missing parts supplied by reference TRBV9 and TRBJ2-1, is DSGVTQTPKHLITATGQRVTLRCSPRSGDLSVYWYQQSLDQGLQFLIQYYNGEERAKGNILERFSAQQFPDLHSELNLSSLELGDSALYFCASSVNWDSTYNEQFFGPGTRLTVL.

This chain uses TRBV24-1 with TRBJ1-5; 7 bases fit TRBD1. The ends lost 0 bases at V and 6 bases at J; junction bases unmatched: 7. The V gene's germline CDR1 is KGHDR and CDR2 SFDVKD. CDR3 length equals 16 residues. The CDR3 DNA is TGTGCCACCAGTGATTTGATGGAGGGGGCGGGTCAGCCCCAGCATTTT. Its translation: CATSDLMEGAGQPQHF.

The chain employs TRBV7-2 and TRBJ1-4; weak D call: TRBD1 (5 bases). Trimming removed 4 bases from V and 0 bases from J, with 12 bases in between. Germline CDR1 is SGHTA and CDR2 is FQGNSA. The CDR3 contains 16 residues. The CDR3: CASSSGFGTTNEKLFF. The CDR3 nucleotides are TGTGCCAGCAGCTCAGGGTTTGGGACAACTAATGAAAAACTGTTTTTT.

The V and J genes are TRBV29-1 and TRBJ1-2; D uncertain. This CDR3 region has 12 residues. The V gene lost 6 bases and the J gene lost 4 bases, with 12 bases spanning the gap. Germline CDR1 is SQVTM and CDR2 is ANQGSEA. CDR3 bases: TGCAGCGTCATAGAGGCCCTCTATGGCTACACCTTC. It encodes CSVIEALYGYTF.

This chain uses TRBV3-1 (or the pseudogene TRBV3-2) with TRBJ2-5; a weak D match, TRBD2 (6 bases). The ends were cut back, 2 bases at V and 5 bases at J, with 18 bases in the middle. The CDR3 is made up of 16 amino acids. Germline assignment: CDR1 LGHDT and CDR2 YNNKEL (reference sequence). The CDR3 sequence: CASSQRRGGEGETQYF. Written as DNA, the CDR3 is TGTGCCAGCAGCCAAAGAAGAGGAGGGGAAGGGGAGACCCAGTACTTC.

The chain employs TRBV3-1 (or the pseudogene TRBV3-2) and TRBJ2-7, with D maybe TRBD2 (6 bases). Germline values: CDR1 LGHDT, CDR2 YNNKEL (reference sequence). This CDR3 is 16 amino acids long. Trimming left V 0 bases short and J 2 bases short, with 14 bases between. The CDR3 region is CASSQDLLAETYEQYF. The CDR3 DNA is TGTGCCAGCAGCCAAGACCTACTAGCAGAGACCTACGAGCAGTACTTC.

The rearrangement joins TRBV12-5 to TRBJ2-2; 9 bases align to TRBD1. The ends lost 6 bases at V and 5 bases at J; junction bases unmatched: 13. Germline values: CDR1 LGHNT, CDR2 FRNRAP. CDR3 size: 17 residues. The CDR3 loop is CASGTKRGTGLTGELFF. Here the CDR3 DNA reads TGTGCTAGTGGCACGAAGAGAGGGACAGGGTTAACCGGGGAGCTGTTTTTT.